The rows below give T cell receptor beta chains drawn from one sample of a study of shared clonotypes between healthy human individuals. Using immunoSEQ multiplex PCR, the repertoire was profiled, and TCRdb retains in-frame clones only, with some absent. The repertoire includes around 1.6 million clones, approximately 98% of them detected once, and around 0.45% sits in the top ten. Sequences were obtained from naive CD4+ T cells sorted from blood. Source of these receptors: a man aged 30-40 years in good health. The CDR3 runs from the conserved cysteine through the conserved F or W. A D gene is named only where the DNA matches it firmly.

15 TRBV19 - CASSISYRGNQPQHF
14 TRBV7-3 TRBD2 CASSLRTSNPELFF
16 TRBV4-1 TRBD1 CASSQAWDRSFYEQYF
11 TRBV20-1 - CSAPTVREAFF
18 TRBV11-2 TRBD1 CASSLRPTGERGTDTQYF
15 TRBV5-1 TRBD2 CASSTSGSPTDTQYF
15 TRBV28 TRBD1 CASSLGGQGGTEAFF
15 TRBV5-1 TRBD2 CASSSQGLAGYEQYF
15 TRBV27 - CASRKTGTAAYEQYF
15 TRBV11-2 - CASSLGPGATGELFF
13 TRBV2 - CASSDGPTGELFF
16 TRBV7-2 - CASSLGQRGLGETQYF
17 TRBV18 - CASSPLAEDSSGNTIYF
15 TRBV5-5 - CASSLEAPSYNEQFF
10 TRBV30 TRBD1 CSTGVYGYTF
11 TRBV6-6 - CASRFNAEQFF
18 TRBV7-8 - CASSRSLGKGFASYEQYF
14 TRBV28 - CASSLYQTGNTIYF
16 TRBV5-1 - CASSPGGLVSEETQYF
13 TRBV2 TRBD1 CASSTGVENEQFF
13 TRBV18 - CASALDGTYEQYF
16 TRBV9 TRBD2 CASSAGLAGITGELFF
13 TRBV29-1 - CSVESRADEKLFF
15 TRBV7-9 TRBD1 CASSPQGVSGYEQYF
14 TRBV2 - CASSGGLGGYEQYF
15 TRBV9 TRBD2 CASSPSGSRTDTQYF
15 TRBV5-4 TRBD1 CASSPQGVEGETQYF
15 TRBV15 - CATSREGKGRTEAFF
15 TRBV27 - CASRRYGSSYNEQFF
13 TRBV6-6 - CASSQSDWNEQYF